This TCR beta chain was identified during a study of shared clonotypes between healthy human individuals. The data were produced by immunoSEQ multiplex PCR, yet TCRdb's version contains in-frame clones alone and is incomplete. In the table there are some 2,000,000 clones, approximately 94% of which are singletons. Germline V lookup: CDR1 WNHNN, CDR2 SYGVQD (reference sequence). The CDR3 has 15 amino acids. Germline trimming cut 4 bases from V and 5 bases from J; bases unmatched to any gene: 10. This chain uses TRBV10-1 with TRBJ1-1; 7 positions agree with TRBD1. Sequencing input: naive CD4+ T cells sorted from blood. Noted subset: CD45RA+ positively selected. This sequence originates from a man aged 18 to 29 in good health. The CDR3 here is CASSVSTGTATEAFF. As DNA, the CDR3 is TGCGCCAGCAGTGTGAGTACCGGGACAGCGACTGAAGCTTTCTTT.